This record covers a single TCR beta chain. Its antigen is undetermined. This sample is part of a study of siplizumab effects on memory and regulatory T cells. Study results and limitations: Naive T cells were seemingly more diverse than memory cells, and major contributions to the alloresponse seemed to be made by them. In siplizumab conditions, mappable alloreactive CD4+ clones averaged roughly 66% Treg-derived, against around 30% in controls.

Assay: immunoSEQ multiplex PCR; the TCRdb copy retains only in-frame clones and omits some. The sample records approximately 50,000 clones, over 90% being singletons. The V segment lost 6 bases and the J segment 2 bases; nucleotides outside the gene matches: 3. Germline CDR1 is MNHEY and CDR2 is SMNVEV (reference sequence). There are 13 residues in the CDR3. Sequencing input: CD8+ T cells sorted from blood. The chain recombines TRBV27 with TRBJ2-7; 8 positions match TRBD1. The TCR was taken from a human donor in good health. CDR3 coding DNA: TGTGCCAGCAGCACAGGGGGGACCTACGAGCAGTACTTC. It codes for CASSTGGTYEQYF.